The rows below give T cell receptor beta chains drawn from one sample of a study of identical twins. TCRdb passed the 5' RACE reads through MiXCR, listing each CDR3 protein once. Of 640,000 or so distinct CDR3 sequences listed, roughly 6.2% were seen once; the top ten hold 1.5% to 2%. Sequenced sample: naive T cells sorted from blood. All receptors derive from a man aged 18 to 30 in good health. The CDR3 runs from the conserved cysteine through the conserved F or W. The D gene is left open where the match is weak. Rows may omit the clone size; those that give it use once, few, many or a size class.

D: .
V: TRBV27
J: TRBJ1-2
size: many
DNA: TGTGCCAGCAGTCAGACAGAGGACTATGGCTACACCTTC
CDR3: CASSQTEDYGYTF

D: TRBD1
V: TRBV30
J: TRBJ1-1
size: few
DNA: TGTGCCTGGACCACAGGCAGGGGGCGAAACACTGAAGCTTTCTTT
CDR3: CAWTTGRGRNTEAFF

D: .
V: TRBV29-1
J: TRBJ2-3
size: many
DNA: TGCAGCGTTGCCGGGGTTGTCACAGATACGCAGTATTTT
CDR3: CSVAGVVTDTQYF

D: TRBD2
V: TRBV20-1
J: TRBJ2-1
size: many
DNA: TGCAGTGCTACTAGCGGGAGCGAATACAATGAGCAGTTCTTC
CDR3: CSATSGSEYNEQFF

D: TRBD1
V: TRBV2
J: TRBJ2-7
size: .
DNA: TGTGCCAGCAGTCGACAGGGGGCCGGGGAGCAGTACTTC
CDR3: CASSRQGAGEQYF

D: TRBD1
V: TRBV12-3/TRBV12-4
J: TRBJ1-4
size: many
DNA: TGTGCCAGCAGCCGACAGGGGTTTTTTGAAAAACTGTTTTTT
CDR3: CASSRQGFFEKLFF

D: .
V: TRBV12-3/TRBV12-4
J: TRBJ1-2
size: many
DNA: TGTGCCAGCAGTTTAGGAGGGAGGGGGTATGGCTACACCTTC
CDR3: CASSLGGRGYGYTF

D: .
V: TRBV6-5
J: TRBJ2-5
size: .
DNA: TGTGCCAGCAGTCACGGGACCGTCGGGGAGACCCAGTACTTC
CDR3: CASSHGTVGETQYF

D: .
V: TRBV12-3/TRBV12-4
J: TRBJ1-5
size: many
DNA: TGTGCCAGCAGTTTAATCAGCGGGAACAATCAGCCCCAGCATTTT
CDR3: CASSLISGNNQPQHF

D: TRBD2
V: TRBV20-1
J: TRBJ2-1
size: many
DNA: TGCAGTGCCATGAAGACTAGCGGGAGCAATGAGCAGTTCTTC
CDR3: CSAMKTSGSNEQFF

D: .
V: TRBV7-8
J: TRBJ2-3
size: many
DNA: TGTGCCAGGGACCCCGGGCCCTTCACAGATACGCAGTATTTT
CDR3: CARDPGPFTDTQYF

D: .
V: TRBV20-1
J: TRBJ2-2
size: many
DNA: TGCAGTGCTAGAGATCCTTCCGGGGAGCTGTTTTTT
CDR3: CSARDPSGELFF

D: .
V: TRBV18
J: TRBJ1-2
size: few
DNA: TGTGCCAGCTCACCGGGGGCTTCAGACTATGGCTACACCTTC
CDR3: CASSPGASDYGYTF

D: TRBD2
V: TRBV5-1
J: TRBJ2-1
size: many
DNA: TGCGCCAGCAGCTTGAAGGGGACTGGCCGGCTAGCGGTTACCTACAATGAGCAGTTCTTC
CDR3: CASSLKGTGRLAVTYNEQFF

D: .
V: TRBV20-1
J: TRBJ1-5
size: .
DNA: TGCAGTGCTAGAGAAAATAGCAATCAGCCCCAGCATTTT
CDR3: CSARENSNQPQHF

D: TRBD2
V: TRBV27
J: TRBJ2-4
size: many
DNA: TGTGCCAGCAGTTTGAGTAGCGGGAGAGGTATAGCCAAAAACATTCAGTACTTC
CDR3: CASSLSSGRGIAKNIQYF

D: .
V: TRBV7-2
J: TRBJ1-5
size: many
DNA: TGTGCCAGCAGCTTAGACCCCGATCAGCCCCAGCATTTT
CDR3: CASSLDPDQPQHF

D: .
V: TRBV5-1
J: TRBJ1-5
size: .
DNA: TGCGCCAGCAGCTTGGAAGGCCGGGGCACCCAGCATTTT
CDR3: CASSLEGRGTQHF

D: TRBD2
V: TRBV5-1
J: TRBJ2-7
size: .
DNA: TGCGCCAGCAGCTTGAGGAGTCTAGCGGGAGGATCCTACAATGAGCAGTACTTC
CDR3: CASSLRSLAGGSYNEQYF

D: .
V: TRBV5-1
J: TRBJ2-5
size: few
DNA: TGCGCCAGCAGCTTGTCGACTCCACAAGAGACCCAGTACTTC
CDR3: CASSLSTPQETQYF

D: TRBD2
V: TRBV27
J: TRBJ2-5
size: .
DNA: TGTGCCAGCAGTTCAATCCAACTAGCGGGAGATTGGGAGACCCAGTACTTC
CDR3: CASSSIQLAGDWETQYF

D: TRBD1
V: TRBV20-1
J: TRBJ1-6
size: few
DNA: TGCAGTGCTCGGACAGGGAGAAATTCACCCCTCCACTTT
CDR3: CSARTGRNSPLHF

D: .
V: TRBV6-5
J: TRBJ2-1
size: few
DNA: TGTGCCAGCAGTTACGGAAGGGGGGTGTATGAGCAGTTCTTC
CDR3: CASSYGRGVYEQFF

D: .
V: TRBV7-2
J: TRBJ1-1
size: few
DNA: TGTGCCAGCAGCATACAGCGAGGGTCTGAAGCTTTCTTT
CDR3: CASSIQRGSEAFF

D: TRBD1
V: TRBV7-9
J: TRBJ2-1
size: .
DNA: TGTGCCAGCAGCCTAAACTACAGGGGGGACTACAATGAGCAGTTCTTC
CDR3: CASSLNYRGDYNEQFF

D: .
V: TRBV6-5
J: TRBJ1-4
size: many
DNA: TGTGCCAGCAGTTTCCAGTTTACTAATGAAAAACTGTTTTTT
CDR3: CASSFQFTNEKLFF

D: .
V: TRBV29-1
J: TRBJ2-2
size: many
DNA: TGCAGCGTCTCCGGGACACTCAGCACCGGGGAGCTGTTTTTT
CDR3: CSVSGTLSTGELFF

D: .
V: TRBV9
J: TRBJ2-3
size: many
DNA: TGTGCCAGCAGCCTCCGACAGGTCACAGATACGCAGTATTTT
CDR3: CASSLRQVTDTQYF

D: TRBD1
V: TRBV29-1
J: TRBJ1-2
size: .
DNA: TGCAGCGTTGTGGACAGGTCTTATGGCTACACCTTC
CDR3: CSVVDRSYGYTF

D: .
V: TRBV20-1
J: TRBJ2-1
size: many
DNA: TGCAGTGCTGAGGGTATGGATGAGCAGTTCTTC
CDR3: CSAEGMDEQFF

D: .
V: TRBV29-1
J: TRBJ1-2
size: many
DNA: TGCAGCGAAGGGACCAACTATGGCTACACCTTC
CDR3: CSEGTNYGYTF

D: .
V: TRBV24-1
J: TRBJ2-1
size: .
DNA: TGTGCCACCAGTGATTTGGTCCCGGGAAGCTCCTACAATGAGCAGTTCTTC
CDR3: CATSDLVPGSSYNEQFF

D: TRBD2
V: TRBV5-1
J: TRBJ2-7
size: many
DNA: TGCGCCAGCAGCCTGGGTACCAGCGGGGTCAGGAGCGAGCAGTACTTC
CDR3: CASSLGTSGVRSEQYF

D: .
V: TRBV14
J: TRBJ1-1
size: few
DNA: TGTGCCAGCAGCCAAGCCGGGGGGGCTGAAGCTTTCTTT
CDR3: CASSQAGGAEAFF

D: .
V: TRBV20-1
J: TRBJ1-5
size: many
DNA: TGCAGTGCTAGAGTCAACGTTCAGCCCCAGCATTTT
CDR3: CSARVNVQPQHF

D: .
V: TRBV20-1
J: TRBJ2-3
size: many
DNA: TGCAGTGCTCCCGACAGGGAGGCAGATACGCAGTATTTT
CDR3: CSAPDREADTQYF

D: TRBD2
V: TRBV7-2
J: TRBJ2-7
size: many
DNA: TGTGCCAGCAGCTTAGCAATAGCGGGAGGGCCCTACGAGCAGTACTTC
CDR3: CASSLAIAGGPYEQYF

D: TRBD1
V: TRBV4-1
J: TRBJ2-2
size: many
DNA: TGCGCCAGCAGCCAACGACAGGGAATGAGCACCGGGGAGCTGTTTTTT
CDR3: CASSQRQGMSTGELFF

D: TRBD2
V: TRBV20-1
J: TRBJ2-2
size: many
DNA: TGCAGTGCTGCCAGAACTAGCGGGACCAACACCGGGGAGCTGTTTTTT
CDR3: CSAARTSGTNTGELFF

D: TRBD1
V: TRBV15
J: TRBJ2-7
size: .
DNA: TGTGCCACTTGTCCGGGACAGGCCTCCTACGAGCAGTACTTC
CDR3: CATCPGQASYEQYF

D: .
V: TRBV10-3
J: TRBJ2-7
size: many
DNA: TGTGCCATCAGTGAGCAGGGCGGTTACGAGCAGTACTTC
CDR3: CAISEQGGYEQYF

D: .
V: TRBV29-1
J: TRBJ2-1
size: few
DNA: TGCAGCTTTGTAGGTGGGGTCACTGAGCAGTTCTTC
CDR3: CSFVGGVTEQFF

D: TRBD1
V: TRBV6-5
J: TRBJ1-1
size: few
DNA: TGTGCCAGCAGTTCACTCAGGGGGGGCGAACCGCCTGAAGCTTTCTTT
CDR3: CASSSLRGGEPPEAFF

D: .
V: TRBV7-3
J: TRBJ2-2
size: many
DNA: TGTGCCAGCAGCTTAATGGGTTCTCTCACCGGGGAGCTGTTTTTT
CDR3: CASSLMGSLTGELFF

D: .
V: TRBV11-3
J: TRBJ2-2
size: few
DNA: TGTGCCAGCAGCTTAGTATTGTCGGGCACCGGGGAGCTGTTTTTT
CDR3: CASSLVLSGTGELFF

D: .
V: TRBV6-1
J: TRBJ2-3
size: many
DNA: TGTGCCAGCAACCTAATGTTGAGGCAGTATTTT
CDR3: CASNLMLRQYF

D: .
V: TRBV12-3/TRBV12-4
J: TRBJ2-1
size: many
DNA: TGTGCCAGCACCGCGGGATACAATGAGCAGTTCTTC
CDR3: CASTAGYNEQFF

D: .
V: TRBV11-2
J: TRBJ2-3
size: many
DNA: TGTGCCAGCAGCCAGACCGGGAGCACAGATACGCAGTATTTT
CDR3: CASSQTGSTDTQYF

D: .
V: TRBV11-2
J: TRBJ1-1
size: few
DNA: TGTGCCAGCAGCTTAGTCCAGGGAACTACTGAAGCTTTCTTT
CDR3: CASSLVQGTTEAFF

D: TRBD1
V: TRBV28
J: TRBJ1-4
size: many
DNA: TGTGCCAGCAGACCTGACAAGGGGGCACGGGAAAAACTGTTTTTT
CDR3: CASRPDKGAREKLFF

D: TRBD1
V: TRBV5-1
J: TRBJ2-7
size: .
DNA: TGCGCCAGCAGCCGACTTGGACAGGGGACCTACGAGCAGTACTTC
CDR3: CASSRLGQGTYEQYF

D: TRBD1
V: TRBV29-1
J: TRBJ2-1
size: few
DNA: TGCAGCGTTGAGGGACAGGGGGCTGTGAATGAGCAGTTCTTC
CDR3: CSVEGQGAVNEQFF

D: .
V: TRBV20-1
J: TRBJ2-2
size: many
DNA: TGCAGTGCTAGAGTAAGCGGGCTGAACACCGGGGAGCTGTTTTTT
CDR3: CSARVSGLNTGELFF

D: TRBD2
V: TRBV3-1
J: TRBJ2-1
size: few
DNA: TGTGCCAGCAGCCAGGGCACCCTAGCGGGAGGCGAGCAGTTCTTC
CDR3: CASSQGTLAGGEQFF